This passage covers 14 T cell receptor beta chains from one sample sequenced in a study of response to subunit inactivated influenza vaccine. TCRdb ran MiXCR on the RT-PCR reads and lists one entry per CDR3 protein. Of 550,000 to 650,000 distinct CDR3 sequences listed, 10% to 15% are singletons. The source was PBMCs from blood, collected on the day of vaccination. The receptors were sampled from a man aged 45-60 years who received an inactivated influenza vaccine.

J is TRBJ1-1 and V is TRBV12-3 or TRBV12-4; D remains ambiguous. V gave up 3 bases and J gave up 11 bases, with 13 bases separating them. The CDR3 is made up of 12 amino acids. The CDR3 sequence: CASSFDGVRAFF. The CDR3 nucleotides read TGTGCCAGCAGTTTCGACGGGGTGAGGGCTTTCTTT.

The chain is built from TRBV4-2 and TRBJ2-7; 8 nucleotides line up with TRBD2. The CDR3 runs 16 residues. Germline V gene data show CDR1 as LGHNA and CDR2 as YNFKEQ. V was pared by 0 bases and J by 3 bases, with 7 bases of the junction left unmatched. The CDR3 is CASSQESSGSRYEQYF. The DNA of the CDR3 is TGTGCCAGCAGCCAAGAATCTAGCGGGTCCCGCTACGAGCAGTACTTC.

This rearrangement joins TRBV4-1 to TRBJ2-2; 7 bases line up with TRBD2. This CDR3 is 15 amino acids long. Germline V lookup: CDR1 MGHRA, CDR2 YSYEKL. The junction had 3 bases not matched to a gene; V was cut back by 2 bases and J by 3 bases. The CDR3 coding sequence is TGCGCCAGCAGCCAATGGACTAGTGACACCGGGGAGCTGTTTTTT. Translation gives CASSQWTSDTGELFF.

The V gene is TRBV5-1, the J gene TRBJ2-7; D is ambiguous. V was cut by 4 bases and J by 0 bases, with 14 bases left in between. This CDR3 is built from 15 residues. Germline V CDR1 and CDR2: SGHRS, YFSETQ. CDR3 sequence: CASSPVDGISYEQYF. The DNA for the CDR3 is TGCGCCAGCAGCCCCGTGGACGGAATCTCCTACGAGCAGTACTTC.

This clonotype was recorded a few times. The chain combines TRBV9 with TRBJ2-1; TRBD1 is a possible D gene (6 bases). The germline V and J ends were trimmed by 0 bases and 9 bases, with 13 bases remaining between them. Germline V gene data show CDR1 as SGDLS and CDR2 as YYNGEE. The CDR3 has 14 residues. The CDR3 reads CASSVEGGLGEQFF. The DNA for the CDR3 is TGTGCCAGCAGCGTAGAAGGGGGATTGGGTGAGCAGTTCTTC. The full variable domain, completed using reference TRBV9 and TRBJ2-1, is DSGVTQTPKHLITATGQRVTLRCSPRSGDLSVYWYQQSLDQGLQFLIQYYNGEERAKGNILERFSAQQFPDLHSELNLSSLELGDSALYFCASSVEGGLGEQFFGPGTRLTVL.

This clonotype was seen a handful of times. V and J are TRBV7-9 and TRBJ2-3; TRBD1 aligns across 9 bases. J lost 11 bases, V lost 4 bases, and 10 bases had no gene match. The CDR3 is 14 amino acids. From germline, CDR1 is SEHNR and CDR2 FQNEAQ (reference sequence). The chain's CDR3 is CASSSNTGGDGQYF. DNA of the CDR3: TGTGCCAGCAGCTCGAACACAGGGGGCGATGGGCAGTATTTT.

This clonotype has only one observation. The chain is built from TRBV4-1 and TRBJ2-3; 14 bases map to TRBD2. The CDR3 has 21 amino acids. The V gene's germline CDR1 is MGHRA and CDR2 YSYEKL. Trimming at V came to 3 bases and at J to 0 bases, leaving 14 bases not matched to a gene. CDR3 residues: CASSHEETGTSGSESTDTQYF. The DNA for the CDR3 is TGCGCCAGCAGCCACGAGGAAACCGGGACTAGCGGGAGCGAGAGCACAGATACGCAGTATTTT.

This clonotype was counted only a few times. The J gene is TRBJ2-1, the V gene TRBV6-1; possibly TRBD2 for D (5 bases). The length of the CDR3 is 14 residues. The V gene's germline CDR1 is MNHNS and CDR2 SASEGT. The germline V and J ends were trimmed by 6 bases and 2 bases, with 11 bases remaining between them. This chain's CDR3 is CASSRIGAYNEQFF. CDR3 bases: TGTGCCAGCAGCCGCATCGGGGCCTACAATGAGCAGTTCTTC.

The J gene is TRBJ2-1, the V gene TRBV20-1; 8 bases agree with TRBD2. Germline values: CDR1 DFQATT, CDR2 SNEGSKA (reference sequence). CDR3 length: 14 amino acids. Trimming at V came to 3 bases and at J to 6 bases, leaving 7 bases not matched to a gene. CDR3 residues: CSASGRALGNEQFF. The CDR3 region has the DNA TGCAGTGCTAGCGGGAGGGCCCTAGGCAATGAGCAGTTCTTC.

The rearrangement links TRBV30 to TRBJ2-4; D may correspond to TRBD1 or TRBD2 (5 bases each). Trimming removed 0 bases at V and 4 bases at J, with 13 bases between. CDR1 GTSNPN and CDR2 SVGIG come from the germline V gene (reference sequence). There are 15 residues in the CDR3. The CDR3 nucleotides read TGTGCCTGGAGTGTACTCGGGACGGTAAAAAACATTCAGTACTTC. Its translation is CAWSVLGTVKNIQYF.

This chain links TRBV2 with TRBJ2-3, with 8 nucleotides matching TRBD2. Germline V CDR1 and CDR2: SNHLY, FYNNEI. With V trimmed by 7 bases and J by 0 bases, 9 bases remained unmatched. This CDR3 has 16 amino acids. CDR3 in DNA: TGTGCCAGCACCTGGACTAGCAGAACTAGCACAGATACGCAGTATTTT. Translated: CASTWTSRTSTDTQYF.

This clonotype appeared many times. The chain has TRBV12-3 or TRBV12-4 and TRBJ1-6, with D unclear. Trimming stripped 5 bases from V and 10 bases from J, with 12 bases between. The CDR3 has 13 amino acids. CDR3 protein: CASSLRIRSPLHF. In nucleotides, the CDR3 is TGTGCCAGCAGTCTCAGGATTAGGTCACCCCTCCACTTT.

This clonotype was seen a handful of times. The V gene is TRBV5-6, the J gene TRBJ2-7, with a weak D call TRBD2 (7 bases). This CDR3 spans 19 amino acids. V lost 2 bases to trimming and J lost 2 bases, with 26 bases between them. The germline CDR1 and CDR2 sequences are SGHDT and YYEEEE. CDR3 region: CASSFLRWRGGGTAYEQYF. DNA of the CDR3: TGTGCCAGCAGCTTCTTACGATGGAGGGGGGGCGGAACCGCCTACGAGCAGTACTTC.

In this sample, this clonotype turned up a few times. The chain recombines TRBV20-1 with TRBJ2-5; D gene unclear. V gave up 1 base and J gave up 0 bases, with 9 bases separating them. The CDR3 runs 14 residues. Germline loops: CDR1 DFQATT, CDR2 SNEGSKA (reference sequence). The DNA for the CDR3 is TGCAGTGCTAGAGGAGCCCTATACCAAGAGACCCAGTACTTC. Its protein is CSARGALYQETQYF.